This T cell receptor beta chain is from a study of T cell responses to AZD1222 COVID-19 vaccine. Study-wide results and caveats: Increased Spike-specific TCR breadth and depth were observed after two AZD1222 doses. None of the repertoires were sampled until the peak T cell response had passed. Mostly white British, mostly female donors; authors suggested clonal diversity may be underestimated.

Only one count was recorded for this clone. The target antigen is unknown. The CDR3 runs to 14 residues. Trimming removed 0 bases from V and 6 bases from J, with 11 bases in between. Germline V CDR1 and CDR2: MNHNS, SASEGT. Some clones are missing from TCRdb's copy, which holds only in-frame ones; the method was immunoSEQ multiplex PCR. The data show 75,000 to 85,000 clones, about 83% seen once. Sequencing used peripheral blood, obtained 28 days after the second AZD1222 dose. The source is an adult who received the AZD1222 COVID-19 vaccine. V gene TRBV6-1 combines with J gene TRBJ1-1; tentative D call: TRBD1 (5 bases). The chain's CDR3 is CASSEAWGGAEAFF. CDR3 in DNA: TGTGCCAGCAGTGAAGCTTGGGGGGGGGCTGAAGCTTTCTTT.